Listed here are 23 T cell receptor beta chains from one sample, sequenced in a study of CD8 T cells in ankylosing spondylitis (dated by TCRdb to 2017 to 2019). The library relied on 5' RACE. These reads were obtained on an Illumina HiSeq 2500. The public sequencing data were trimmed at Q25 with fastp and processed into clonotypes with MiXCR by TCRdb, which kept only in-frame beta chains. Each CDR3 protein appears once, grouped with its most common genes and DNA. This sample gives a few hundred thousand distinct CDR3 sequences in total; over 15% of them show up just once. Roughly a third of the sample is taken by the ten largest. Sequencing was carried out using blood, either unsorted or a sorted T cell fraction (not recorded which). These receptors originate from a male donor with ankylosing spondylitis or in good health (not recorded which).

The genes are TRBV5-1 and TRBJ2-3; D is unclear. V lost 0 bases and J lost 3, with 11 bases in between. This CDR3 is 15 amino acids long. Looked up from germline, CDR1 is SGHRS and CDR2 is YFSETQ. CDR3 sequence reads: CASSLVGGLTDTQYF. CDR3 DNA sequence: TGCGCCAGCAGCTTGGTAGGCGGTTTAACAGATACGCAGTATTTT.

This clonotype has just a few counts. The V gene is TRBV25-1, the J gene TRBJ2-4; 15 positions match TRBD2. In germline, CDR1 is MGHDK, CDR2 SYGVNS. After removal of 3 bases from V and 2 bases from J, the junction contained 8 bases not matched to a gene. The CDR3 contains 19 residues. This CDR3 is CASSDTGTSGRLTKNIQYF. The CDR3 coding sequence is TGTGCCAGCAGTGACACCGGGACTAGCGGGAGGCTGACCAAAAACATTCAGTACTTC.

Details on this clonotype: The junction and the germline gene differ at one end; a read error may be behind it. The gene calls are TRBV20-1 and TRBJ2-1, with 13 positions matching TRBD2. This CDR3 region has 17 residues. Germline loops: CDR1 DFQATT, CDR2 SNEGSKA (reference sequence). The CDR3 DNA reads as TGCAGTGCGAGAGGGGGCTTCGGGACTAGCGGGATCCATGAGCAGTTCTTC. Its translation: CSARGGFGTSGIHEQFF.

At least ten counts were recorded for this clonotype. The chain carries TRBV3-1 and TRBJ2-1; 9 nucleotides line up with TRBD2. Trimming cost V 1 base and J 1 base; bases outside gene matches: 2. This CDR3 is 16 amino acids long. The germline V gene has CDR1 LGHDT and CDR2 YNNKEL (reference sequence). CDR3 in amino acids: CASSQVAGVSYNEQFF. The CDR3 coding sequence is TGTGCCAGCAGCCAAGTAGCGGGGGTGTCCTACAATGAGCAGTTCTTC.

This clonotype was detected ten times or more. V usage is TRBV24-1 and J usage is TRBJ2-1, with 7 bases aligning to TRBD1. The germline CDR1 and CDR2 sequences are KGHDR and SFDVKD. The CDR3 length is 16 residues. J was trimmed by 5 bases and V by 3 bases; bases with no gene match: 9. The CDR3 nucleotides read TGTGCCACCAGTGATCTGCCTGACAGGGCCAACAATGAGCAGTTCTTC. Residues: CATSDLPDRANNEQFF.

At least ten counts were recorded for this clonotype. One junction end does not reproduce the germline sequence, and a read error may be involved. The rearrangement links TRBV7-7 to TRBJ2-2; D unresolved. CDR1 is SSHAT and CDR2 is FNYEAQ in the germline V gene (reference sequence). The CDR3 has 14 residues. This chain's CDR3 is CASSLGEITGELFF. The CDR3 DNA sequence: TGTGCTAGCAGCTTAGGAGAGATCACCGGGGAGCTGTTTTTT.

Ten or more counts support this clonotype. The rearrangement joins TRBV7-9 to TRBJ2-7, with a weak D call TRBD1 (6 bases). With 10 bases removed from V and 3 bases from J, the gap between germline ends came to 19 bases. Germline CDR1 reads SEHNR; CDR2 reads FQNEAQ (reference sequence). The CDR3 extends over 14 amino acids. As DNA, the CDR3 is TGTGCCACGCGGAGAGGGGACACTTACTACGAGCAGTACTTC. Translating it yields CATRRGDTYYEQYF.

Only one count was recorded for this clonotype. This sequence joins TRBV7-9 and TRBJ2-7; 7 bases are a match to TRBD2. Trimming cost V 4 bases and J 6 bases; bases outside gene matches: 15. The CDR3 is made up of 16 amino acids. Looked up from germline, CDR1 is SEHNR and CDR2 is FQNEAQ (reference sequence). CDR3 in amino acids: CASSSQRAGEPSEQYF. The CDR3, as DNA: TGTGCCAGCAGCTCTCAAAGGGCGGGAGAACCTTCCGAGCAGTACTTC. Complete variable domain (other parts from reference TRBV7-9 and TRBJ2-7): DTGVSQNPRHKITKRGQNVTFRCDPISEHNRLYWYRQTLGQGPEFLTYFQNEAQLEKSRLLSDRFSAERPKGSFSTLEIQRTEQGDSAMYLCASSSQRAGEPSEQYFGPGTRLTVT.

This clonotype was seen repeatedly, ten times or more. The CDR3 loop is CASSFSTGSSYEQYF. The DNA of the CDR3 is TGCGCCAGCAGCTTCTCGACAGGGAGCTCCTACGAGCAGTACTTC. The chain uses TRBV5-1 and TRBJ2-7; 7 bases are a match to TRBD1. Germline V gene data show CDR1 as SGHRS and CDR2 as YFSETQ. The V and J ends lost 2 bases and 0 bases, in that order; junction bases with no gene match: 5. The CDR3 covers 15 residues.

This clonotype came up many times. This chain connects TRBV9 to TRBJ2-7; D not certain. CDR3 size: 13 residues. Trimming shortened V by 0 bases and J by 7 bases, and 11 bases separated the two germline ends. CDR1 and CDR2 from the germline V gene are SGDLS and YYNGEE. CDR3 coding DNA: TGTGCCAGCAGCGTAGGAGGCTCCGGGGAGCAGTACTTC. Protein: CASSVGGSGEQYF.

V usage is TRBV6-2 or TRBV6-3 and J usage is TRBJ2-5, with a tentative D call TRBD1 (5 bases). The CDR3 runs 21 residues. V lost 6 bases, J lost 1 base, and 33 bases lay in between. Germline V gives CDR1 MNHEY, CDR2 SVGEGT. DNA of the CDR3: TGTGCCAGCAGCCCATCCAGGCTTACAGGTAGTGATATTGTTCGCCAAGAGACCCAGTACTTC. Translated, it gives CASSPSRLTGSDIVRQETQYF.

This clonotype came up a few times. The chain joins TRBV5-5 to TRBJ2-5; a possible D gene is TRBD2 (6 bases). CDR1 is SGHKS and CDR2 is YYEKEE in the germline V gene (reference sequence). Trimming stripped 0 bases from V and 7 bases from J, with 13 bases between. The CDR3 contains 14 residues. CDR3 DNA: TGTGCCAGCAGCTTGGAGGGACTTCCGGGGACCCAGTACTTC. Protein sequence: CASSLEGLPGTQYF.

This clonotype was counted at least ten times. V usage is TRBV5-6 and J usage is TRBJ1-1; 10 nucleotides line up with TRBD1. Germline assignment: CDR1 SGHDT and CDR2 YYEEEE. This CDR3 has 15 residues. V shed 4 bases and J 0 bases; nucleotides not matched to a gene: 3. The CDR3 bases are TGTGCCAGCAGCGCCGGGACAGGGGTGAACACTGAAGCTTTCTTT. Encoded protein: CASSAGTGVNTEAFF.

V gene TRBV7-3 combines with J gene TRBJ2-3, with 12 bases identical to TRBD2. Losses at the gene ends were 5 bases for V and 9 bases for J; bases not matched to a gene: 12. There are 16 residues in the CDR3. From germline, CDR1 is SGHTA and CDR2 FQGTGA. CDR3 protein: CASSPGLAGHGETQYF. The DNA for the CDR3 is TGTGCCAGCAGCCCGGGACTAGCGGGTCATGGGGAAACGCAGTATTTT.

The rearrangement uses TRBV5-1 and TRBJ2-2; D gene uncertain. Germline V lookup: CDR1 SGHRS, CDR2 YFSETQ. CDR3 length equals 15 residues. Trimming left V 1 base short and J 1 base short, with 8 bases between. CDR3 bases: TGCGCCAGCAGCTTGAGTCTCCAGAACACCGGGGAGCTGTTTTTT. Translation gives CASSLSLQNTGELFF.

The rearrangement links TRBV29-1 to TRBJ2-2; D is ambiguous. The germline CDR1 and CDR2 sequences are SQVTM and ANQGSEA. This CDR3 has 11 amino acids. V was shortened by 4 bases and J by 4 bases, with 4 bases between the two germline ends. CDR3 DNA: TGCAGCGTTGCCTCCACCGGGGAGCTGTTTTTT. This encodes CSVASTGELFF.

This clonotype was counted ten times or more. Here the CDR3 reads CSVEGTEKRAGDNEQFF. In nucleotides, the CDR3 is TGCAGCGTTGAGGGTACCGAGAAGAGGGCGGGGGACAATGAGCAGTTCTTC. V usage is TRBV29-1 and J usage is TRBJ2-1, with TRBD2 matching 7 bases. The ends lost 3 bases at V and 5 bases at J; junction bases unmatched: 16. This CDR3 is built from 17 residues. Germline V lookup: CDR1 SQVTM, CDR2 ANQGSEA.

The sample holds a few counts of this clonotype. The chain employs TRBV4-1 and TRBJ2-5; perhaps D is TRBD1 or TRBD2 (5 bases each). V was shortened by 1 base and J by 5 bases, with 14 bases between the two germline ends. Germline CDR1 reads MGHRA; CDR2 reads YSYEKL. This CDR3 is built from 15 residues. In nucleotides, the CDR3 is TGCGCCAGCAGCCAAGGGGGGAATGGGTATGAGACCCAGTACTTC. Its translation is CASSQGGNGYETQYF.

V usage is TRBV12-3 or TRBV12-4 and J usage is TRBJ1-6, with 8 bases aligning to TRBD1. The V segment lost 4 bases and the J segment 10 bases; nucleotides outside the gene matches: 9. The CDR3 spans 15 residues. The CDR3, as DNA: TGTGCCAGCAGTTGGGACAGGTCTGAAGGGTCACCCCTCCACTTT. It translates to CASSWDRSEGSPLHF.

Concerning this clonotype itself: This could be a read error, since a much larger clone is one nucleotide away. The chain carries TRBV7-9 and TRBJ2-5; D is undetermined. Germline loops: CDR1 SEHNR, CDR2 FQNEAQ (reference sequence). The CDR3 loop spans 12 amino acids. CDR3 amino acids: CASSSNHETQYF. In DNA, the CDR3 is TGTGCCAGCAGCTCGAACCATGAGACCCAGTACTTC. Using reference TRBV7-9 and TRBJ2-5 for the parts outside the CDR3, the full variable domain is DTGVSQNPRHKITKRGQNVTFRCDPISEHNRLYWYRQTLGQGPEFLTYFQNEAQLEKSRLLSDRFSAERPKGSFSTLEIQRTEQGDSAMYLCASSSNHETQYFGPGTRLLVL.

This clonotype was counted between two and nine times. This rearrangement joins TRBV20-1 to TRBJ2-2; the D is unclear. The CDR3 is 13 amino acids. V lost 5 bases, J lost 6 bases, and 13 bases lay in between. The germline V gene encodes CDR1 DFQATT and CDR2 SNEGSKA (reference sequence). DNA of the CDR3: TGCAGTGCTTCTCCTGTGAATTCCGGGGAGCTGTTTTTT. Translating it yields CSASPVNSGELFF.

This clonotype was seen only a few times. This chain links TRBV4-1 with TRBJ2-3, with unresolved D. The CDR3 sequence is 13 residues long. V was trimmed by 2 bases and J by 8 bases, leaving 11 bases between them. Germline V gene sequence: CDR1 MGHRA, CDR2 YSYEKL. This CDR3 reads CASSQQGLRTQYF. In DNA, the CDR3 is TGCGCCAGCAGCCAACAAGGTCTCCGTACGCAGTATTTT.

This clonotype has only a few counts. DNA for the CDR3: TGTGCCACCAGCAGAGTTCAGGGGGCGGACGGCTACACCTTC. As protein: CATSRVQGADGYTF. The chain links TRBV15 to TRBJ1-2, with 8 positions matching TRBD1. Trimming at V came to 1 base and at J to 8 bases, leaving 6 bases not matched to a gene. Germline lookup yields CDR1 LNHNV and CDR2 YYDKDF (reference sequence). This CDR3 contains 14 residues.